A selection of T cell receptor beta chains follows, all from one sample in a study of shared clonotypes between healthy human individuals. TCRdb's table, derived via immunoSEQ multiplex PCR, lists solely in-frame clones and lacks some. The sample contains 2 million to 2.5 million clones, roughly 94% of which appear only once. Input material: naive CD4+ T cells sorted from blood. The receptors were gathered from a man aged 18 to 29 in good health. The CDR3 runs from the conserved cysteine through the conserved F or W. The D gene is left open where the match is weak. Size values are once, few and many counts, or a class for expanded clones, and some rows have none.

J	V	size	D	DNA	CDR3
TRBJ1-2	TRBV7-9	.	.	TGTGCCAGCAGCATCAGTGGCGGCTACACCTTC	CASSISGGYTF
TRBJ1-1	TRBV19	once	.	TGTGCCAGTAGTTCCGCCTCAGGGGTCGGTGGCACTGAAGCTTTCTTT	CASSSASGVGGTEAFF
TRBJ1-2	TRBV6-6	.	TRBD1	TGTGCCAGCAGTTACTTGACAGGGGACTATGGCTACACCTTC	CASSYLTGDYGYTF
TRBJ1-2	TRBV11-2	.	.	TGTGCCAGCAGCTTAGATTCGGATATTTTCTATGGCTACACCTTC	CASSLDSDIFYGYTF
TRBJ1-2	TRBV6-5	.	TRBD1	TGTGCCAGCAGTGAAACGACAGGGGGAGGCTACACCTTC	CASSETTGGGYTF
TRBJ1-2	TRBV5-6	.	.	TGTGCCAGCAGCTTGACGGGTCCCTATGGCTACACCTTC	CASSLTGPYGYTF
TRBJ1-1	TRBV14	once	TRBD1	TGTGCCAGCAGCCTGCAAGGGACAGGGAGAACTGAAGCTTTCTTT	CASSLQGTGRTEAFF
TRBJ2-2	TRBV2	.	.	TGTGCCAGCAGTTATGGGACAAAGGGCACCGGGGAGCTGTTTTTT	CASSYGTKGTGELFF
TRBJ1-6	TRBV27	once	.	TGTGCCAGCAGTGCAGGGCCCCCGAATTCACCCCTCCACTTT	CASSAGPPNSPLHF
TRBJ2-7	TRBV29-1	many	.	TGCAGCGTTGGGACAGTTCAACCCTACGAGCAGTACTTC	CSVGTVQPYEQYF
TRBJ1-3	TRBV5-4	.	.	TGTGCCAGCAGCCTCCGCGCCGAAAGTGCAGACACCATATATTTT	CASSLRAESADTIYF
TRBJ2-5	TRBV19	.	TRBD1	TGTGCCAGTAGAGCCCCTGACAGGGATACGGAGACCCAGTACTTC	CASRAPDRDTETQYF
TRBJ2-3	TRBV7-3	.	.	TGTGCCAGCAGCGAAACCTCCGTAGATACGCAGTATTTT	CASSETSVDTQYF
TRBJ2-1	TRBV27	.	TRBD2	TGTGCCAGCAGTCCTGGGAGTGGACTAGCGGGATTTGAAGAGCAGTTCTTC	CASSPGSGLAGFEEQFF
TRBJ2-2	TRBV6-5	.	.	TGTGCCAGCAGTTCGGGGGACCGCACCGGGGAGCTGTTTTTT	CASSSGDRTGELFF
TRBJ2-5	TRBV2	.	TRBD2	TGTGCCAGCACGCGGGGACTAGCGGGGGGCCAAGAGACCCAGTACTTC	CASTRGLAGGQETQYF
TRBJ1-1	TRBV19	.	.	TGTGCCAGTAGTATTGAGGGGCGGAACACTGAAGCTTTCTTT	CASSIEGRNTEAFF
TRBJ1-1	TRBV18	once	.	TGTGCCAGCTCACCACCCAGACAGGAATTAACGGCTTTCTTT	CASSPPRQELTAFF
TRBJ1-2	TRBV5-4	.	TRBD1	TGTGCCAGCAGCCTGCCGGGACAGGGGGGATATGGCTACACCTTC	CASSLPGQGGYGYTF
TRBJ2-1	TRBV27	.	TRBD2	TGTGCCAGCAGTCTGTTTGGGGCTAGCGGGGGACACAATGAGCAGTTCTTC	CASSLFGASGGHNEQFF
TRBJ2-1	TRBV27	.	.	TGTGCCAGCCCTCCCGCGGGGGCCAAATACAATGAGCAGTTCTTC	CASPPAGAKYNEQFF
TRBJ1-1	TRBV6-5	.	.	TGTGCCAGCAGTCCCGGGGGGGTGAACACTGAAGCTTTCTTT	CASSPGGVNTEAFF
TRBJ1-2	TRBV7-9	.	.	TGTGCCAGCAGCTTAAGGGGGATTGCCTATGGCTACACCTTC	CASSLRGIAYGYTF
TRBJ1-1	TRBV7-6	.	.	TGTGCCAGCAGCCAAGATGGGGGGATGAACACTGAAGCTTTCTTT	CASSQDGGMNTEAFF
TRBJ1-1	TRBV5-6	.	.	TGTGCCAGCAGCTTTTCGGGAATGGGCACTGAAGCTTTCTTT	CASSFSGMGTEAFF
TRBJ2-6	TRBV5-6	once	TRBD1	TGTGCCAGCAGCTTTAGAAGGACAGGGGACTCTGGGGCCAACGTCCTGACTTTC	CASSFRRTGDSGANVLTF
TRBJ2-1	TRBV6-4	.	.	TGTGCCAGCAGTGAACAAAGTACCACCTACAATGAGCAGTTCTTC	CASSEQSTTYNEQFF
TRBJ2-3	TRBV2	once	.	TGTGCCAGCAGTGAGAACGGGGGTAGCACAGATACGCAGTATTTT	CASSENGGSTDTQYF
TRBJ2-1	TRBV27	.	TRBD1	TGTGCCAGCAGTACCCGAACAGGGGGCCCCCTAAATGAGCAGTTCTTC	CASSTRTGGPLNEQFF
TRBJ2-7	TRBV11-2	.	.	TGTGCCAGCAGCCCAGACAGCGGCTACGAGCAGTACTTC	CASSPDSGYEQYF
TRBJ1-1	TRBV7-2	.	.	TGTGCCAGCAGCTTTCAGGGATCTATGAACACTGAAGCTTTCTTT	CASSFQGSMNTEAFF
TRBJ2-7	TRBV14	.	.	TGTGCCAGCAGCCAATGGGAAGGGGAATTTTACGAGCAGTACTTC	CASSQWEGEFYEQYF
TRBJ2-1	TRBV4-1	.	.	TGCGCCAGCAGCCAAGGAGGACTTGGAGGTTACAATGAGCAGTTCTTC	CASSQGGLGGYNEQFF
TRBJ2-3	TRBV5-1	.	.	TGCGCCAGCAGCCAAAAAGACTTTCGGGAATACACAGATACGCAGTATTTT	CASSQKDFREYTDTQYF
TRBJ1-1	TRBV14	.	.	TGTGCCAGCCCCCCAGGGTGGGTGAACACTGAAGCTTTCTTT	CASPPGWVNTEAFF
TRBJ1-2	TRBV6-4	.	TRBD1	TGTGCCAGCAGTGACTCTTTTCGGTTAGGACAGGACAACTATGGCTACACCTTC	CASSDSFRLGQDNYGYTF
TRBJ2-5	TRBV6-1	.	TRBD1	TGTGCCAGCAGTGAAAGGGGGCTAGGGGAGACCCAGTACTTC	CASSERGLGETQYF
TRBJ2-1	TRBV11-2	.	TRBD2	TGTGCCAGCAGCTTTACACTAGCGAGGAATGAGCAGTTCTTC	CASSFTLARNEQFF
TRBJ2-5	TRBV30	.	.	TGTGCCTGGAGCGTAGGTCTTGGGACCCAGTACTTC	CAWSVGLGTQYF
TRBJ2-7	TRBV7-2	once	TRBD1	TGTGCCAGCAGCTCCGGGACAGGGATACCCTACGAGCAGTACTTC	CASSSGTGIPYEQYF
TRBJ1-2	TRBV28	.	.	TGTGCCAGCAGTTTAGTAGGACCAGCCTATGGCTACACCTTC	CASSLVGPAYGYTF
TRBJ2-7	TRBV7-2	.	TRBD1	TGTGCCAGCAGCTTAGCTCGGACAGGGGTCTACGAGCAGTACTTC	CASSLARTGVYEQYF
TRBJ2-7	TRBV19	.	.	TGTGCCAGTAGTCTCCATCAGAGCTCCTACGAGCAGTACTTC	CASSLHQSSYEQYF
TRBJ1-1	TRBV19	.	.	TGTGCCAGTGGGGGGTTATTCACTGAAGCTTTCTTT	CASGGLFTEAFF
TRBJ1-1	TRBV27	.	.	TGTGCCAGCAGTTTCTCTCAAGAGGGCTACACTGAAGCTTTCTTT	CASSFSQEGYTEAFF
TRBJ1-5	TRBV28	.	.	TGTGCCAGCAGTTTAGGCAAAGGCATGTATCAGCCCCAGCATTTT	CASSLGKGMYQPQHF
TRBJ2-5	TRBV6-5	once	TRBD1	TGTGCCAGCAGGGGGGGACAGGAAGAGACCCAGTACTTC	CASRGGQEETQYF
TRBJ2-3	TRBV7-2	.	.	TGTGCCAGCAGCTTAGACAGACTAGGGATTGATACGCAGTATTTT	CASSLDRLGIDTQYF
TRBJ2-1	TRBV4-2	.	.	TGTGCCAGCAGCCCACTCAGGAGTTTCAGCAATGAGCAGTTCTTC	CASSPLRSFSNEQFF
TRBJ1-1	TRBV6-5	.	.	TGTGCCAGCAGTTACTCGACCCTGGGGGACACTGAAGCTTTCTTT	CASSYSTLGDTEAFF
TRBJ1-2	TRBV7-2	.	.	TGTGCCAGCAGCCAAGTCGGGATGGGGGCCTATCAAGCATATGGCTACACCTTC	CASSQVGMGAYQAYGYTF
TRBJ2-3	TRBV18	.	.	TGTGCCAGCTCACCGAGGGCCGCCGATACGCAGTATTTT	CASSPRAADTQYF
TRBJ1-5	TRBV7-2	.	.	TGTGCCAGCAGCTTAGCGGGGCGAAGCAATCAGCCCCAGCATTTT	CASSLAGRSNQPQHF
TRBJ2-7	TRBV6-5	once	.	TGTGCCAGCAGTCCACCGGGCAGGGGAGAAGAGCAGTACTTC	CASSPPGRGEEQYF
TRBJ1-5	TRBV7-3	.	TRBD1	TGTGCCAGCAGCTTAGGGACAGGGGGTACTCAGCCCCAGCATTTT	CASSLGTGGTQPQHF
TRBJ1-1	TRBV5-1	.	.	TGCGCCAGCAGCTTGGCGACGGCCATGAACACTGAAGCTTTCTTT	CASSLATAMNTEAFF
TRBJ2-3	TRBV7-9	.	TRBD2	TGTGCCAGCAGCTTATTCCTAGCGGGGAGCACAGATACGCAGTATTTT	CASSLFLAGSTDTQYF